The T cell receptor (beta chain) under discussion was sequenced for a study of blood T cell repertoires in COVID-19. J was trimmed by 0 bases and V by 5 bases; bases with no gene match: 8. The CDR3 has 16 amino acids. Germline lookup yields CDR1 LNHDA and CDR2 SQIVND (reference sequence). Per the original data handling: Estimation of nucleated cell counts was performed using reference gene primer amplification. TCRdb's table, derived via immunoSEQ multiplex PCR, lists solely in-frame clones and lacks some. The D gene and trimming were derived from the DNA, and the V and J assignments and clone size from that table. Altogether some 69,000 clones are present, 90% being singletons, with the ten largest covering 0.52%. Seattle enrolled patients during active infection and tracked them longitudinally.

The source is a man aged 45-65 years with COVID-19, enrolled during active disease. Sequencing used peripheral blood. J is TRBJ2-3 and V is TRBV19; 7 nucleotides match TRBD1. The CDR3 sequence is CASSSRDSRSTDTQYF. In nucleotides, the CDR3 is TGTGCCAGTAGTTCCAGGGACAGCCGAAGCACAGATACGCAGTATTTT.